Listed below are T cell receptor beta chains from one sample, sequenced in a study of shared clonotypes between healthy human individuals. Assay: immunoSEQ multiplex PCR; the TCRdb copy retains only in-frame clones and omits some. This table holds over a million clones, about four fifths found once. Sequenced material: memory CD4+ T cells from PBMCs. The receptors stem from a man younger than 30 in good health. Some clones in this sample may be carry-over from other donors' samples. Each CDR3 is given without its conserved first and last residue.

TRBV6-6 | ASSPSGSEYGELF
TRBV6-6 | ASRGQGRRAF
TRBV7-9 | ASSLKGATTEAF
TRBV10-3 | AIASGSPEQY
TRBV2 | ASRPPPNTGELF
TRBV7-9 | ASSPGRPSGANVLT
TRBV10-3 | AIHTPRRGQDSYEQY
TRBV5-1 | ASSLGLTQGPSDEQY
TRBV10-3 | AISADTGEKLF
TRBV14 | ASSQLSGAPQH
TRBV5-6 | ASSLGLVGNEQF
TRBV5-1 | ASSLMFSYNEQF
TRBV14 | ASSQETVRRNTGELF
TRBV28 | ASSSPRSGANVLT
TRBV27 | ASSPFGLAGTDTQY
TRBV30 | AWSQPGSTGELF
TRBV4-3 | ASSQGLRGDPYEQY
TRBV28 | ASSFTGQQETQY
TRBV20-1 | SAGDAYEQY
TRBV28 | ASWVWVQEKLF
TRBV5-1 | ASSVGLAGVNEQF
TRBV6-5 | ASSYQSGGPNEQF
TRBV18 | ASSPSSPNYGYT
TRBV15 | ATSRDKGGGLETQY
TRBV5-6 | ASSLVGAGKYNEQF
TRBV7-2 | ASSLVGGETQY
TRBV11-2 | ASSFSSGIKNEQF
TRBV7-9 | ASSLRPGPYEQY
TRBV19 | ASSIQAGGPYEQY
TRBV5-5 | ASSSGTSSYNEQF
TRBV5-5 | ASSPRGLAQYNEQF
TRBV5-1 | ASSLEGGASNQPQH
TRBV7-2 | ASALWASGNNEQF
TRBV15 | ATSPRLAGTGELF
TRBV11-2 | ASSPRSGAGGTYEQY
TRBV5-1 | ASKGTGEEGIEKLF
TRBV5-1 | ASSFQGVMGEAF
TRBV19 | ATKQGAGNTGELF
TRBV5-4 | ASSYPGGGYT
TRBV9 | ASSATGTSGGNEQF
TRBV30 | ARSGTLSAEQY
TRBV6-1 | ASSEGSTKFYEQY
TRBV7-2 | ASGRGIDEQY
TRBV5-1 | ASSPRTSGTSYNEQF
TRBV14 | ASSQTFSYEQY
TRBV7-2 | ASSPLAGGRNEQF
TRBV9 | ASSPGLAGVDTQY
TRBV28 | ASGGYQPQH
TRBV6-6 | ASSFTGTIEAF
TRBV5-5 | ASSLEGRTTQY
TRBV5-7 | ASSWGDRNTEAF